This entry lists 12 T cell receptor beta chains sequenced from one sample in a study of cytomegalovirus exposure and HLA in healthy donors. The PCR had 60 Vbeta and 13 Jbeta primers. TCRdb's copy holds only in-frame clones and misses some; the assay was immunoSEQ multiplex PCR. Of over 100,000 clones listed, under 85% are singletons. The sample comprised PBMCs. Receptors were obtained from a young man in good health and CMV-seropositive.

This chain links TRBV5-1 with TRBJ1-3; the D is unclear. This CDR3 spans 16 amino acids. CDR1 is SGHRS and CDR2 is YFSETQ in the germline V gene. Trimming took 0 bases from V and 0 from J, leaving 10 bases between them. The CDR3 sequence: CASSLAAANSGNTIYF. The CDR3 DNA is TGCGCCAGCAGCTTGGCGGCGGCAAACTCTGGAAACACCATATATTTT. Full variable domain (missing parts from reference TRBV5-1 and TRBJ1-3): KAGVTQTPRYLIKTRGQQVTLSCSPISGHRSVSWYQQTPGQGLQFLFEYFSETQRNKGNFPGRFSGRQFSNSRSEMNVSTLELGDSALYLCASSLAAANSGNTIYFGEGSWLTVV.

CDR3 residues: CASSLRSSGNTIYF. In DNA, the CDR3 is TGTGCCAGCAGCTTAAGGAGCTCTGGAAACACCATATATTTT. The rearrangement joins TRBV7-9 to TRBJ1-3, with no clear D. The V gene lost 2 bases and the J gene lost 0 bases, with 5 bases spanning the gap. CDR3 length: 14 residues. Germline V gene lookup returns CDR1 SEHNR and CDR2 FQNEAQ (reference sequence).

This clone was recorded a few times. V usage is TRBV6-1 and J usage is TRBJ1-5; 12 bases are shared with TRBD1. V trimming: 4 bases; J trimming: 4 bases; junction bases outside the gene matches: 8. Germline V gene data show CDR1 as MNHNS and CDR2 as SASEGT. The CDR3 runs 17 residues. The CDR3 DNA is TGTGCCAGCAGTGGGGAGGGGGGACAGGGGGCAAATCAGCCCCAGCATTTT. This gives the protein CASSGEGGQGANQPQHF.

The gene calls are TRBV11-3 and TRBJ1-5; 10 nucleotides line up with TRBD1. The junction had 14 bases not matched to a gene; V was cut back by 7 bases and J by 2 bases. CDR1 is SGHNT, CDR2 YENEEA, per germline. There are 18 residues in the CDR3. The CDR3 DNA reads TGTGCCAGCAACCGCCCGGGACAGGGGTTTTCTCGCAATCAGCCCCAGCATTTT. Its translation is CASNRPGQGFSRNQPQHF.

The chain links TRBV6-5 to TRBJ2-5; possible D gene TRBD1, 5 bases. V was trimmed by 1 base and J by 4 bases, leaving 7 bases between them. This CDR3 has 13 amino acids. Germline values: CDR1 MNHEY, CDR2 SVGAGI. The CDR3 protein is CASSYLDRETQYF. The CDR3 DNA reads as TGTGCCAGCAGTTACTTAGACAGAGAGACCCAGTACTTC.

The chain carries TRBV28 and TRBJ1-1; 7 bases match TRBD1. The CDR3 runs to 13 residues. V was clipped by 6 bases and J by 6 bases; unmatched bases: 7. Germline CDR1 reads MDHEN; CDR2 reads SYDVKM. The CDR3 DNA follows: TGTGCCAGCAGCCTGGGACAGACCCCTGAAGCTTTCTTT. This sequence encodes CASSLGQTPEAFF.

CDR3 in DNA: TGCGCCAGCAGCCGTTCTTTCTATAGGACATCCGGGACTGAAGCTTTCTTT. Translating it yields CASSRSFYRTSGTEAFF. The chain employs TRBV4-1 and TRBJ1-1, with D perhaps matching TRBD1 (5 bases). Trimming cost V 4 bases and J 5 bases, with 23 bases left between them. Germline V gene lookup returns CDR1 MGHRA and CDR2 YSYEKL. The CDR3 runs to 17 residues.

The rearrangement joins TRBV6-1 to TRBJ1-2, with TRBD1 matching over 7 bases. Germline V gene lookup returns CDR1 MNHNS and CDR2 SASEGT. This CDR3 region has 18 residues. Unmatched junction bases numbered 14, after V lost 2 bases and J lost 2 bases. CDR3 nucleotides: TGTGCCAGCAGTGAAAAGGAAGGGGGCGTCGGACCCAACTATGGCTACACCTTC. Amino acids: CASSEKEGGVGPNYGYTF.

This clone was counted a single time. V is TRBV6-1 and J is TRBJ1-2; TRBD1 matches at 7 bases. V lost 4 bases and J lost 8; bases outside the gene matches: 13. The CDR3 runs to 15 residues. The germline V gene has CDR1 MNHNS and CDR2 SASEGT. The DNA for the CDR3 is TGTGCCAGCAGTGGGACGAGAGGGGGCGGGAGGGGCTACACCTTC. It codes for CASSGTRGGGRGYTF.

The rearrangement links TRBV6-1 to TRBJ2-7; tentative D call: TRBD1 (6 bases). The CDR3 has 13 amino acids. Germline CDR1 reads MNHNS; CDR2 reads SASEGT. V lost 6 bases to trimming and J lost 3 bases, with 12 bases between them. The CDR3 loop is CASSFTRGYEQYF. Here the CDR3 DNA reads TGTGCCAGCAGCTTTACCAGGGGCTACGAGCAGTACTTC.

In this sample, this clone turned up once. The rearrangement uses TRBV2 and TRBJ2-1; possibly TRBD2 for D (5 bases). The V gene's germline CDR1 is SNHLY and CDR2 FYNNEI. CDR3 length: 12 residues. V was clipped by 8 bases and J by 7 bases, with 12 bases between them. CDR3 loop: CASGRELNEQFF. CDR3 nucleotides: TGTGCCAGCGGTAGGGAGTTGAATGAGCAGTTCTTC.

The V and J genes are TRBV5-1 and TRBJ2-3; D uncertain. In germline, CDR1 is SGHRS, CDR2 YFSETQ. Trimming left V 1 base short and J 4 bases short, with 10 bases between. There are 14 residues in the CDR3. The CDR3 spells CASSLLEPPDTQYF. CDR3 DNA: TGCGCCAGCAGCTTGCTAGAACCGCCAGATACGCAGTATTTT.